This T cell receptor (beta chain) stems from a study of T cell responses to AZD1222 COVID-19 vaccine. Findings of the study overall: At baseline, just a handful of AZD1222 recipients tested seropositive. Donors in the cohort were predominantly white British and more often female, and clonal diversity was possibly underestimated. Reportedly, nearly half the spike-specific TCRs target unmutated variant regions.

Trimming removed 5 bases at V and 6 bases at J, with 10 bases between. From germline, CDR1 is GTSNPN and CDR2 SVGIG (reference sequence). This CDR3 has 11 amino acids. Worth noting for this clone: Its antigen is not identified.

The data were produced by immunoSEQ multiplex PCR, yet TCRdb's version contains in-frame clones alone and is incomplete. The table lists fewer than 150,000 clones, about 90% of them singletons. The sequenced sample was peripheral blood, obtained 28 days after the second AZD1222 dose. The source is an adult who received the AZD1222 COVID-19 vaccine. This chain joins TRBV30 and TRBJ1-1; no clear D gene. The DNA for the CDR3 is TGTGCCTGGCATGACTCCGCTGAAGCTTTCTTT. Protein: CAWHDSAEAFF.